This T cell receptor (beta chain) was recovered during a study of blood T cell repertoires in COVID-19. The overall study: From T cells, B-cell-depleted T cells, or PBMCs came the material, which was cDNA or gDNA.

This clone was detected only once. As handled by the study authors: Researchers report that nucleated cell counts were estimated from reference gene primer amplification. TCRdb's copy holds only in-frame clones and misses some; the assay was immunoSEQ multiplex PCR. That table supplies the V and J calls and clone size; D and trimming were determined from the DNA. The sample holds fewer than 200,000 clones, 75% to 90% seen once. V lost 8 bases, J lost 3 bases, and 13 bases lay in between. This CDR3 comprises 13 residues. Specimen: peripheral blood. The V and J genes are TRBV12-3 or TRBV12-4 and TRBJ1-1, with D perhaps matching TRBD1 (6 bases). This receptor was taken from a woman in her sixties with acute or convalescent COVID-19. DNA for the CDR3: TGTGCCAGCCAGAACAGGGAAGACACTGAAGCTTTCTTT. As protein: CASQNREDTEAFF.